This is a list of T cell receptor beta chains from one sample in a study of a mutant IDH1 vaccine in newly diagnosed glioma. Only in-frame clones appear in the TCRdb table, and some are missing; sequencing was by immunoSEQ multiplex PCR. The sample carries some 95,000 clones, over 75% recorded once. The material sequenced was PBMCs, taken from a glioma patient treated with radiotherapy, temozolomide or both. Source of these receptors: a middle-aged man with glioma. The CDR3 runs from the conserved cysteine through the conserved F or W. Each record gives: J gene, clone size, D gene, V gene, CDR3 DNA, CDR3 protein. D genes are given only for firm matches. Expanded clones are given a class, and other clones once, few, many or no size at all.

>TRBJ2-1|-|-|TRBV5-6
TGTGCCAGCAGCATCCCGGTGGGGGCCTACAATGAGCAGTTCTTC
CASSIPVGAYNEQFF
>TRBJ2-7|-|TRBD1|TRBV18
TGTGCCAGCTCTCTCAGACAGGGGGGTATGTTCGAGCAGTACTTC
CASSLRQGGMFEQYF
>TRBJ2-7|once|TRBD2|TRBV5-1
TGCGCCAGCAGCTTGGAAGGCGGGAGTCGTTACGAGCAGTACTTC
CASSLEGGSRYEQYF
>TRBJ1-2|-|-|TRBV5-6
TGTGCCAGCAGCTTTGGCCCGGACTATGGCTACACCTTC
CASSFGPDYGYTF
>TRBJ2-7|-|-|TRBV5-1
TGCGCCAGCAGCTTGGAACCGGGACTTTGCGAGCAGTACTTC
CASSLEPGLCEQYF
>TRBJ1-1|-|TRBD1|TRBV10-2
TGCGCCAGCACCCTGCAGGGGGGCACTGAAGCTTTCTTT
CASTLQGGTEAFF
>TRBJ1-4|-|TRBD1|TRBV11-2
TGTGCCAGCAGCACCAGGGGGGAAAAACTGTTTTTT
CASSTRGEKLFF
>TRBJ2-1|once|-|TRBV14
TGTGCCAGCAGGTTGGGGCTCTCCTACAATGAGCAGTTCTTC
CASRLGLSYNEQFF
>TRBJ2-5|-|-|TRBV11-3
TGTGCCAGCAGCAGATCGGGGGGCGGGGAAGAGACCCAGTACTTC
CASSRSGGGEETQYF
>TRBJ2-5|-|TRBD2|TRBV4-2
TGTGCCAGCAGCCAAGGCGCTAGCGGACAAGAGACCCAGTACTTC
CASSQGASGQETQYF
>TRBJ2-7|-|-|TRBV7-9
TGTGCCAGCAGCCCCGGGTCCCGGGGAGACGAGCAGTACTTC
CASSPGSRGDEQYF
>TRBJ2-3|-|-|TRBV7-8
TGTGCCAGCAGCCTGGGGACAGATACGCAGTATTTT
CASSLGTDTQYF
>TRBJ2-7|-|TRBD2|TRBV9
TGTGCCAGCAGCGTAGCAAGCGGGAGCAGAGACGAGCAGTACTTC
CASSVASGSRDEQYF
>TRBJ1-1|-|-|TRBV2
TGTGCCACCCTGGGGCAGAGCTTAACTGAAGCTTTCTTT
CATLGQSLTEAFF
>TRBJ1-4|-|-|TRBV4-2
TGTGCCAGCAGCCAACATCCGGCCAGCGGTGCAACTAATGAAAAACTGTTTTTT
CASSQHPASGATNEKLFF
>TRBJ1-2|few|TRBD1|TRBV29-1
TGCAGCGTTAACATAGGACAGGGAGGCTATGGCTACACCTTC
CSVNIGQGGYGYTF
>TRBJ2-3|-|-|TRBV10-3
TGTGCCATCAGCGGGGACCTTGAGACGCAGTATTTT
CAISGDLETQYF
>TRBJ1-2|-|TRBD1|TRBV19
TGTGCCAGTACCCCCCCGGGACAGCCTCCCGAAAACTATGGCTACACCTTC
CASTPPGQPPENYGYTF
>TRBJ2-7|-|TRBD1|TRBV7-2
TGTGCCAGCAGCTCCACCGGGACAGGGAGCTCCTACGAGCAGTACTTC
CASSSTGTGSSYEQYF
>TRBJ2-5|-|TRBD1|TRBV7-2
TGTGCCAGCAGCTTATGGGGACAGGTCCAAGAGACCCAGTACTTC
CASSLWGQVQETQYF
>TRBJ2-7|-|TRBD2|TRBV4-1
TGCGCCAGCAGCCCGCCCGGACTAGCGGGATCCTACGAGCAGTACTTC
CASSPPGLAGSYEQYF
>TRBJ2-1|-|TRBD1|TRBV18
TGTGCCAGCTCACCACCGTTCGGGACAGGGGATAATGAGCAGTTCTTC
CASSPPFGTGDNEQFF
>TRBJ2-1|-|-|TRBV4-2
TGTGCCAGCAGCCAGGGCTCCGGGACCAAGCAGTTCTTC
CASSQGSGTKQFF
>TRBJ1-2|-|-|TRBV5-1
TGCGCCAGCAGCCGCGGGGCAGGATCCTATGGCTACACCTTC
CASSRGAGSYGYTF
>TRBJ2-7|once|-|TRBV4-3
TGCGCCAGCAGCCAAGACAGATGGGTCTACGAGCAGTACTTC
CASSQDRWVYEQYF